This TCR beta chain originates from a study of blood T cells in healthy people across ages. With a J-beta primer mix and a sample-barcoded 5' primer, a second PCR ran about 7 to 12 cycles. Sequencing yielded, for each sample, at least 3 million paired-end reads carrying CDR3. Via MiXCR, TCRdb re-called the 5' RACE reads, giving one row per CDR3 protein. The sample lists hundreds of thousands of distinct CDR3 sequences, roughly two fifths occurring once. The germline V gene has CDR1 SGHTA and CDR2 FQGNSA. CDR3 length: 16 residues. The origin of this receptor is a man older than 75 in good health. The specimen sequenced was blood. The J gene is TRBJ2-4, the V gene TRBV7-2; TRBD2 matches 7 bases. The DNA end favors TRBJ2-1, so the J call may be wrong. CDR3 in DNA: TGTGCCAGCAGCTTAGGGGGGAGGGCCTATTCCTACGAGCAGTTCTTC. The encoded protein is CASSLGGRAYSYEQFF.